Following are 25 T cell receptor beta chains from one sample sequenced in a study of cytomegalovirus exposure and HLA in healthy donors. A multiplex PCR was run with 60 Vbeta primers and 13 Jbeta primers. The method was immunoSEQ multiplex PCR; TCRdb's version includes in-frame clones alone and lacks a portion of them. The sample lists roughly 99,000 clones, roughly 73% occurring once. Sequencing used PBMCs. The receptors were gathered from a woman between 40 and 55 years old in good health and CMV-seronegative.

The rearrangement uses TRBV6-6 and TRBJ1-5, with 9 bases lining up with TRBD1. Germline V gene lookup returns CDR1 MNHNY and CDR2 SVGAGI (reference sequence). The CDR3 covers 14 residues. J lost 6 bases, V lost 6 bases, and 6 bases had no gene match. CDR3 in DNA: TGTGCCAGCAGCTTCGGACAGGGGAGTCAGCCCCAGCATTTT. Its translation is CASSFGQGSQPQHF.

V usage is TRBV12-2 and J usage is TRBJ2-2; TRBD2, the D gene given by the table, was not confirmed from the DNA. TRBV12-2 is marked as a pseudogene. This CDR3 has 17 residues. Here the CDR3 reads CASRFHPFILVPGELFF. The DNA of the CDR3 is TGTGCAAGTCGCTTCCACCCTTTCATACTAGTTCCCGGGGAGCTGTTTTTT.

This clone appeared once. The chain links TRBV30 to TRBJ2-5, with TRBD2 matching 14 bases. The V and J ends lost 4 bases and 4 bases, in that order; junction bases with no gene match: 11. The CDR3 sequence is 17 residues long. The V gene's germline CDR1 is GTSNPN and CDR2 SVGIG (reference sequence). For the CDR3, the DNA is TGTGCCTGGACCATGGAACGACTAGCGGGGGGGCCAGAGACCCAGTACTTC. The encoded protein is CAWTMERLAGGPETQYF.

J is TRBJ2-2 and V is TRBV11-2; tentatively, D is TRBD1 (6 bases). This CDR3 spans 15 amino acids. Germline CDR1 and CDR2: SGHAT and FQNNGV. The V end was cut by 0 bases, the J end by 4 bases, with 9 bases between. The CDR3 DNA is TGTGCCAGCAGCTTAGAGGGGGCGACCACCGGGGAGCTGTTTTTT. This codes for CASSLEGATTGELFF.

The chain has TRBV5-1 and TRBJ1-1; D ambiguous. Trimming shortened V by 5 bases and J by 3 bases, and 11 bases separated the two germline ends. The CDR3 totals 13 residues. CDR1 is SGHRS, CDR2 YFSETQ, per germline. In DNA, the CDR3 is TGCGCCAGCAGGCAAACCGACTACACTGAAGCTTTCTTT. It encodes CASRQTDYTEAFF. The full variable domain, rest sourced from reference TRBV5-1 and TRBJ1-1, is KAGVTQTPRYLIKTRGQQVTLSCSPISGHRSVSWYQQTPGQGLQFLFEYFSETQRNKGNFPGRFSGRQFSNSRSEMNVSTLELGDSALYLCASRQTDYTEAFFGQGTRLTVV.

The CDR3 region is CASSVEGTLGVTNEKLFF. CDR3 coding DNA: TGTGCCAGCAGCGTAGAGGGTACTTTAGGGGTAACTAATGAAAAACTGTTTTTT. This sequence joins TRBV9 and TRBJ1-4, with D tentatively TRBD1 (5 bases). Trimming took 0 bases from V and 1 from J, leaving 16 bases between them. The germline V gene has CDR1 SGDLS and CDR2 YYNGEE. The CDR3 has 18 amino acids.

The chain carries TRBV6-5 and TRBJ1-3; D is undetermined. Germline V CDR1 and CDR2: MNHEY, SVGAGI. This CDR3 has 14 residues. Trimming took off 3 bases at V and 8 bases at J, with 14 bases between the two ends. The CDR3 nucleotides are TGTGCCAGCAGTTATAGGTGGGGAGAATACACCATATATTTT. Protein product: CASSYRWGEYTIYF.

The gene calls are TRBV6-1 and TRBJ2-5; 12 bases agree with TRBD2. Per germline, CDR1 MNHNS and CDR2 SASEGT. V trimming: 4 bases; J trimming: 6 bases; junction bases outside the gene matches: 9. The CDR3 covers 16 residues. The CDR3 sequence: CASSVPPTSGGQTQYF. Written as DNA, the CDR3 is TGTGCCAGCAGTGTACCCCCGACTAGCGGGGGTCAGACCCAGTACTTC.

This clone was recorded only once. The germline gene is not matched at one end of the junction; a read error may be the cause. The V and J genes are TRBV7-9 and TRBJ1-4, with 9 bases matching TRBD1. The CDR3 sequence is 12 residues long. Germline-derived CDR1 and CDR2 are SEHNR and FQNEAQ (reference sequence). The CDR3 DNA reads TGTTCCAGCAGCTTCGACCGGGACAGGGCGATTTTT. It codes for CSSSFDRDRAIF.

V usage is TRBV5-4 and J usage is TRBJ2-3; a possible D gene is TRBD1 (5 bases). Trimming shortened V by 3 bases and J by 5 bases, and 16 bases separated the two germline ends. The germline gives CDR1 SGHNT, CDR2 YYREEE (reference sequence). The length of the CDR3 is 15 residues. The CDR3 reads CASSYWGGRGDTQYF. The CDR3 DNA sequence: TGTGCCAGCAGCTACTGGGGCGGCCGAGGAGATACGCAGTATTTT.

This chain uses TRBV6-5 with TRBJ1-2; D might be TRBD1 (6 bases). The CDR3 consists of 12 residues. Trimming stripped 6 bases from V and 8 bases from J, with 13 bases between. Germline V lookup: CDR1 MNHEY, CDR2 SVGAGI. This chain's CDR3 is CASSRQDQGYTF. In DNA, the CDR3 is TGTGCCAGCAGCCGACAGGACCAAGGCTACACCTTC.

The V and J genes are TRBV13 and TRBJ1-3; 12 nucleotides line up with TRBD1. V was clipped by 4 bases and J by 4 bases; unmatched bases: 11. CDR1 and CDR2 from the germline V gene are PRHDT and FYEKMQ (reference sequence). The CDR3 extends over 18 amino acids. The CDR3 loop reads CASSSSPGTGGFGNTIYF. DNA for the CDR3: TGTGCCAGCAGCTCCTCCCCCGGGACAGGGGGCTTCGGAAACACCATATATTTT.

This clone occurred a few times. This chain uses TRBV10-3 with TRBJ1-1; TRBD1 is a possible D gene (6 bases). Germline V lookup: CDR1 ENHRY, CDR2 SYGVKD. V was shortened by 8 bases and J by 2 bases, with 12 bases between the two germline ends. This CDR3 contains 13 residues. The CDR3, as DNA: TGTGCCATCGGGGGGGGCTACAACACTGAAGCTTTCTTT. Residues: CAIGGGYNTEAFF.

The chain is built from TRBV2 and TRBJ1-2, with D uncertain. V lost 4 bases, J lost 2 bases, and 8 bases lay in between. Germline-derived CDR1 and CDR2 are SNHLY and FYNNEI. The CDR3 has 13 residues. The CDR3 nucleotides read TGTGCCAGCAGTGTTAACAAGAACTATGGCTACACCTTC. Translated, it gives CASSVNKNYGYTF.

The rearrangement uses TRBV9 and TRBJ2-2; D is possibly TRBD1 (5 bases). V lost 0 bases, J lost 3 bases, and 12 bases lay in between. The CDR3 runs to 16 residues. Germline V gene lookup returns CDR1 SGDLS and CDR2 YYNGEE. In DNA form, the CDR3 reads TGTGCCAGCAGCGTAGAAGACAGTACGCACACCGGGGAGCTGTTTTTT. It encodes CASSVEDSTHTGELFF. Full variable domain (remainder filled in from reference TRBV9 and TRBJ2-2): DSGVTQTPKHLITATGQRVTLRCSPRSGDLSVYWYQQSLDQGLQFLIQYYNGEERAKGNILERFSAQQFPDLHSELNLSSLELGDSALYFCASSVEDSTHTGELFFGEGSRLTVL.

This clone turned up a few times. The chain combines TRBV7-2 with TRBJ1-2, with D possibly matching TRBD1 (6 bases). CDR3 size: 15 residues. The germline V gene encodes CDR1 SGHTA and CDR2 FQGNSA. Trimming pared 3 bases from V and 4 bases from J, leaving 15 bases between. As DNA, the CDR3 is TGTGCCAGCAGCTTTGACAGGACCCCTAGCTATGGCTACACCTTC. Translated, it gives CASSFDRTPSYGYTF. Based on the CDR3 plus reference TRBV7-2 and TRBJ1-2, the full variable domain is GAGVSQSPSNKVTEKGKDVELRCDPISGHTALYWYRQSLGQGLEFLIYFQGNSAPDKSGLPSDRFSAERTGGSVSTLTIQRTQQEDSAVYLCASSFDRTPSYGYTFGSGTRLTVV.

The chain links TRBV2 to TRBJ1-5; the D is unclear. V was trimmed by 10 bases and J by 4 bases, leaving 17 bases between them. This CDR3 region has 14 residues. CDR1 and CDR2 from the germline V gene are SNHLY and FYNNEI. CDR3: CATCPGEGNQPQHF. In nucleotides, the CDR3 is TGTGCCACCTGCCCCGGGGAGGGAAATCAGCCCCAGCATTTT.

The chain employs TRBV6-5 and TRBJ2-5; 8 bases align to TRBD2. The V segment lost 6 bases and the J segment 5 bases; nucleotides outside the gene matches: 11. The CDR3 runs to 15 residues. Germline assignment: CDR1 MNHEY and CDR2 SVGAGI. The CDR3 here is CASRLLRGGRETQYF. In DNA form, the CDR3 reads TGTGCCAGCAGGCTACTACGGGGGGGCCGGGAGACCCAGTACTTC.

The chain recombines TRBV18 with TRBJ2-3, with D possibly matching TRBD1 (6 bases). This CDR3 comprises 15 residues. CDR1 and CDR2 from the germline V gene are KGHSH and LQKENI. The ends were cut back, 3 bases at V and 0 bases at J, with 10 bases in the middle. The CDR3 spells CASSPGAASTDTQYF. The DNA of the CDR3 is TGTGCCAGCTCACCGGGGGCAGCCAGCACAGATACGCAGTATTTT.

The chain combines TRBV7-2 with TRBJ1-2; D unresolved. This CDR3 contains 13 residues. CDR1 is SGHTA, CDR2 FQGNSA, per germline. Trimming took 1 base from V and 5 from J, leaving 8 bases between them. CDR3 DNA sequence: TGTGCCAGCAGCTTAGTGGCGGAGTATGGCTACACCTTC. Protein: CASSLVAEYGYTF.

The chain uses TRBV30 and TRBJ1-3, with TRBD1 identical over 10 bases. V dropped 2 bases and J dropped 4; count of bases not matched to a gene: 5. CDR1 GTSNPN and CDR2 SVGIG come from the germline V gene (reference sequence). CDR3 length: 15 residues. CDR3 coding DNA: TGTGCCTGGAGTACAAGACAGGGGGCGGGAAACACCATATATTTT. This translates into CAWSTRQGAGNTIYF. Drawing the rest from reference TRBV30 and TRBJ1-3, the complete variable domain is SQTIHQWPATLVQPVGSPLSLECTVEGTSNPNLYWYRQAAGRGLQLLFYSVGIGQISSEVPQNLSASRPQDRQFILSSKKLLLSDSGFYLCAWSTRQGAGNTIYFGEGSWLTVV.

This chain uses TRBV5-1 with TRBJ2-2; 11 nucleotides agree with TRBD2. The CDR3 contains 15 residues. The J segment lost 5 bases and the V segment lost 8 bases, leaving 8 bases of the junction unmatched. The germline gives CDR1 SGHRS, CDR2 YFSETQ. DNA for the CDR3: TGCGCCAGTTCTAGCGGGGGGATGAATACCGGGGAGCTGTTTTTT. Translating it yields CASSSGGMNTGELFF.

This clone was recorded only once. The CDR3: CSASKGSPLHF. The CDR3 coding sequence is TGCAGTGCTAGTAAGGGGTCACCCCTCCACTTT. The V call is TRBV20-1, the J call TRBJ1-6, with a weak D call TRBD1 (5 bases). V was clipped by 3 bases and J by 10 bases, with 7 bases between them. The length of the CDR3 is 11 residues. CDR1 and CDR2 (germline): DFQATT, SNEGSKA (reference sequence).

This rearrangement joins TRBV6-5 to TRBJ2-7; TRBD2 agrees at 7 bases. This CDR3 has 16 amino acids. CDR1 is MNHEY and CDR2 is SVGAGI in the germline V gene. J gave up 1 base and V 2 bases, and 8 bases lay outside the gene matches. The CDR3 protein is CASSYSRPSGSYEQYF. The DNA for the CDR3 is TGTGCCAGCAGTTACAGCCGCCCTAGCGGTTCCTACGAGCAGTACTTC.

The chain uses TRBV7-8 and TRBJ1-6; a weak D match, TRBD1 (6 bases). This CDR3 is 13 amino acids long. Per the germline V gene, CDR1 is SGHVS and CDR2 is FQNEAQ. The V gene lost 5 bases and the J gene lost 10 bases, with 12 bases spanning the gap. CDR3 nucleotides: TGTGCCAGCAGCATTGACAGGTCCTCACCCCTCCACTTT. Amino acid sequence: CASSIDRSSPLHF.